The 4 T cell receptor beta chains below come from one sample, sequenced in a study of T-cell memory formation after mild COVID-19. TCRdb passed the 5' RACE reads through MiXCR, listing each CDR3 protein once. Here the sample spans approximately 60,000 distinct CDR3 sequences, over 7.5% being singletons. Input material: PBMCs or a T cell subset sorted from them (not recorded which). These receptors came from a man in his late teens or twenties who had mild COVID-19 (a few samples of this study predate the infection). Cell type and time point are not known.

The gene calls are TRBV2 and TRBJ2-5, with no clear D. V was pared by 7 bases and J by 5 bases, with 14 bases between. Germline V gene sequence: CDR1 SNHLY, CDR2 FYNNEI. The CDR3 has 13 amino acids. The CDR3 coding sequence is TGTGCCAGCACTTGGGGTATGAGGGAGACCCAGTACTTC. It codes for CASTWGMRETQYF.

The chain uses TRBV7-2 and TRBJ1-5; maybe TRBD1 (6 bases). V dropped 2 bases and J dropped 3 bases, with 8 bases sitting between them. Germline V gene data show CDR1 as SGHTA and CDR2 as FQGNSA. The CDR3 is 14 amino acids. The CDR3 bases are TGTGCCAGCAGCTTATACAGGGACAATCAGCCCCAGCATTTT. Its translation: CASSLYRDNQPQHF.

J is TRBJ2-5 and V is TRBV7-9, with D perhaps matching TRBD1 or TRBD2 (6 bases each). Germline loops: CDR1 SEHNR, CDR2 FQNEAQ (reference sequence). The CDR3 consists of 20 residues. V was shortened by 2 bases and J by 2 bases, with 27 bases between the two germline ends. The CDR3 sequence: CASSLTYQPVSWGAQETQYF. For the CDR3, the DNA is TGTGCCAGCAGCTTAACATATCAGCCCGTCAGTTGGGGGGCACAAGAGACCCAGTACTTC.

This clonotype was detected a few times. This sequence joins TRBV6-5 and TRBJ2-2; D tentatively reads TRBD1 or TRBD2 (5 bases each). This CDR3 comprises 14 residues. The germline gives CDR1 MNHEY, CDR2 SVGAGI. Trimming removed 6 bases at V and 1 base at J, with 9 bases between. CDR3 loop: CASRRGLNTGELFF. As DNA, the CDR3 is TGTGCCAGCAGGAGGGGTTTGAACACCGGGGAGCTGTTTTTT.